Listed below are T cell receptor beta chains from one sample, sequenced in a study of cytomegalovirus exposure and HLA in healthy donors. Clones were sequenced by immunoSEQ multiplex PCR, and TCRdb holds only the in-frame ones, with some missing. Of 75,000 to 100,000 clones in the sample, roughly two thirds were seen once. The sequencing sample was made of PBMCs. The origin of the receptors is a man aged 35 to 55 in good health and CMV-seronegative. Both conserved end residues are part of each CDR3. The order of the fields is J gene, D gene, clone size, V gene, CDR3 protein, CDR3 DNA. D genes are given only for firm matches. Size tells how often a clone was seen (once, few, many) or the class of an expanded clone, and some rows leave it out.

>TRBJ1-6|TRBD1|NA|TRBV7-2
CASSQGQGWPPLHF
TGTGCCAGCAGCCAAGGACAGGGGTGGCCACCCCTCCACTTT
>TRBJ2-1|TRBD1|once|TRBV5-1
CASSNTGGAYNEQFF
TGCGCCAGCAGCAACACAGGGGGCGCTTACAATGAGCAGTTCTTC
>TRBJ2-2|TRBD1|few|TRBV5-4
CASRAGTETGELFF
TGTGCCAGCAGGGCCGGGACAGAGACCGGGGAGCTGTTTTTT
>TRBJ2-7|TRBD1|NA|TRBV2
CASSVGTGGHEQYF
TGTGCCAGCAGTGTAGGGACAGGGGGCCACGAGCAGTACTTC
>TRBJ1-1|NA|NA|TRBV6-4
CASSQELNTEAFF
TGTGCCAGCAGTCAGGAATTGAACACTGAAGCTTTCTTT
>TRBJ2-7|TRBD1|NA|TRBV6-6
CASSSGTGFVHEQYF
TGTGCCAGCAGTTCCGGGACAGGGTTTGTACACGAGCAGTACTTC
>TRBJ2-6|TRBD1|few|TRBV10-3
CAISDDRAAGANVLTF
TGTGCCATCAGTGATGACAGGGCAGCTGGGGCCAACGTCCTGACTTTC
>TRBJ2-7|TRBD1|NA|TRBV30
CAWSPWDRGQYF
TGTGCCTGGAGTCCATGGGACAGGGGACAGTACTTC
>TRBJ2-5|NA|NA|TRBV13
CASSGGTIQETQYF
TGTGCCAGCAGCGGTGGGACAATCCAAGAGACCCAGTACTTC
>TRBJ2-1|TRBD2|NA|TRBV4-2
CASSVGLAGGGVMGNEQFF
TGTGCCAGCAGCGTCGGGCTAGCGGGGGGTGGGGTCATGGGCAATGAGCAGTTCTTC
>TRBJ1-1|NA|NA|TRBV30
CAWSADGGRTEAFF
TGTGCCTGGAGTGCCGACGGCGGGAGGACTGAAGCTTTCTTT
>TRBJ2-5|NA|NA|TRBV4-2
CASSQLGGRGKETQYF
TGTGCCAGCAGCCAGTTGGGGGGGCGGGGGAAAGAGACCCAGTACTTC
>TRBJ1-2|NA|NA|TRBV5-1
CASSSQQGNDGYTF
TGCGCCAGCAGCTCTCAGCAGGGGAACGATGGCTACACCTTC
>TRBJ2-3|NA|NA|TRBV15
CATSQWPLSGGTDTQYF
TGTGCCACCAGCCAATGGCCACTCTCCGGGGGCACAGATACGCAGTATTTT
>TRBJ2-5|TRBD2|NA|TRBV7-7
CASSLLAGRQETQYF
TGTGCCAGCAGCTTGCTAGCGGGTCGCCAAGAGACCCAGTACTTC
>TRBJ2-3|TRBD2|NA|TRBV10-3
CAISESVAGSNTQYF
TGTGCCATCAGTGAGTCAGTAGCGGGGTCGAATACGCAGTATTTT
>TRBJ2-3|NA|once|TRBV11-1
CASSPGTDTDTQYF
TGTGCCAGCAGCCCAGGTACAGACACAGATACGCAGTATTTT
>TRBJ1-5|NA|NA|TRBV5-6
CASSLVTVNSNQPQHF
TGTGCCAGCAGCTTGGTAACAGTAAATAGCAATCAGCCCCAGCATTTT
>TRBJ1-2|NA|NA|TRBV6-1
CASSERRAYGYTF
TGTGCCAGCTCGGAAAGGAGGGCCTATGGCTACACCTTC
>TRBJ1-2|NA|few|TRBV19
CASTRGSINYGYTF
TGTGCCAGTACGCGGGGTTCTATTAACTATGGCTACACCTTC
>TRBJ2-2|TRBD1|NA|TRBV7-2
CASSWTGDVGELFF
TGTGCCAGCAGCTGGACAGGGGATGTGGGGGAGCTGTTTTTT
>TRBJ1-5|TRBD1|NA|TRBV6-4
CASSPGTGFNQPQHF
TGTGCCAGCAGTCCCGGGACAGGGTTCAATCAGCCCCAGCATTTT
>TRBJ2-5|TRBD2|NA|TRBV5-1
CASSPGTSDKETQYF
TGCGCCAGCAGCCCTGGGACTAGCGATAAAGAGACCCAGTACTTC
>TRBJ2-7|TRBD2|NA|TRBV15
CATSRGRTSGGYEQYF
TGTGCCACCAGCAGAGGGAGGACTAGCGGGGGGTACGAGCAGTACTTC
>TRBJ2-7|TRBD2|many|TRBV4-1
CASSQVLAGGNYEQYF
TGCGCCAGCAGCCAAGTCTTGGCGGGGGGAAACTACGAGCAGTACTTC
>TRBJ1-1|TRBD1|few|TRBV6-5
CASALHRGPTEAFF
TGTGCCAGTGCACTGCACAGGGGGCCCACTGAAGCTTTCTTT
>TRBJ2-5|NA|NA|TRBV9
CASSNREGETQYF
TGTGCCAGCAGCAACAGGGAGGGGGAGACCCAGTACTTC
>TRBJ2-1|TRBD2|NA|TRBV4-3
CASSQDVLAGKYNEQFF
TGCGCCAGCAGCCAAGACGTCCTAGCGGGGAAATACAATGAGCAGTTCTTC
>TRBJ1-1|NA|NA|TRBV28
CASSFPTNTEAFF
TGTGCCAGCAGTTTCCCCACAAACACTGAAGCTTTCTTT
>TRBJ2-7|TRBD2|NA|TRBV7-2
CASSLGSGVSSYEQYF
TGTGCCAGCAGCCTCGGTAGCGGGGTAAGCTCCTACGAGCAGTACTTC
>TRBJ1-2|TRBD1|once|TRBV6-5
CASSQETGNGYTF
TGTGCCAGCAGTCAAGAGACAGGGAACGGCTACACCTTC
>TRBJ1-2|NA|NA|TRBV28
CASSLPGYGYTF
TGTGCCAGCAGTTTGCCGGGGTATGGCTACACCTTC